Listed below are T cell receptor beta chains from one sample, sequenced in a study of T cells after posttransplantation cyclophosphamide. Repertoires were generated with immunoSEQ multiplex PCR, while TCRdb's copy carries only in-frame clones and drops some. The sample shows 9,000 to 13,000 clones, approximately 80% of them seen only once. Here the sequenced sample was PBMCs, taken 1,700 to 2,000 days after allogeneic stem cell transplant with posttransplant cyclophosphamide. Source of these receptors: a female patient aged 50-60 years who received an allogeneic stem cell transplant from a related donor, was CMV-positive, and had no GVHD. T cells may partly derive from the graft donor. Each CDR3 is given with its conserved first and last residue. The D gene is left open where the match is weak. The size entry is marked missing in some rows and otherwise reads once, few, many or a size class.

V	J	D	size	DNA	CDR3
TRBV9	TRBJ1-2	TRBD1	.	TGTGCCAGCAGCGTAGCCCAGGGGGACTATGGCTACACCTTC	CASSVAQGDYGYTF
TRBV9	TRBJ1-4	.	.	TGTGCCAGCAGCGTAGAGACAGGAAGGGGTGAAAAACTGTTTTTT	CASSVETGRGEKLFF
TRBV4-2	TRBJ1-5	.	medium-sized	TGTGCCAGCAGCCAAGATCCCAGGGGCGATCAGCCCCAGCATTTT	CASSQDPRGDQPQHF
TRBV7-3	TRBJ1-2	TRBD1	.	TGTGCCAGCAGCTTAAGCGGCGGGACAGGGGGCAGGGGTGGCTACACCTTC	CASSLSGGTGGRGGYTF
TRBV10-3	TRBJ2-5	TRBD1	.	TGTGCCATCAGTAAGGGGACAGGGAAGCAAGAGACCCAGTACTTC	CAISKGTGKQETQYF
TRBV5-1	TRBJ2-2	.	.	TGCGCCAGCAGCTTGACTCAGGGGACCGGGGAGCTGTTTTTT	CASSLTQGTGELFF
TRBV2	TRBJ1-2	.	.	TGTGCCAGCAGTGAACTTCCCGCCCCTAGCCATTATGGCTACACCTTC	CASSELPAPSHYGYTF
TRBV5-6	TRBJ1-5	TRBD1	.	TGTGCCAGCAGCTTGGCAGGGGGCTATCAGCCCCAGCATTTT	CASSLAGGYQPQHF
TRBV18	TRBJ1-2	.	.	TGTGCCAGCTCACCACCCGACAGACTCCTCTATGGCTACACCTTC	CASSPPDRLLYGYTF
TRBV12-5	TRBJ1-2	TRBD1	.	TGTGCTAGTGCCCGGGACAGGGTTGGCTACACCTTC	CASARDRVGYTF
TRBV2	TRBJ2-5	TRBD1	.	TGTGCCAGCAGTCGAACAGGGGGACACCAAGAGACCCAGTACTTC	CASSRTGGHQETQYF